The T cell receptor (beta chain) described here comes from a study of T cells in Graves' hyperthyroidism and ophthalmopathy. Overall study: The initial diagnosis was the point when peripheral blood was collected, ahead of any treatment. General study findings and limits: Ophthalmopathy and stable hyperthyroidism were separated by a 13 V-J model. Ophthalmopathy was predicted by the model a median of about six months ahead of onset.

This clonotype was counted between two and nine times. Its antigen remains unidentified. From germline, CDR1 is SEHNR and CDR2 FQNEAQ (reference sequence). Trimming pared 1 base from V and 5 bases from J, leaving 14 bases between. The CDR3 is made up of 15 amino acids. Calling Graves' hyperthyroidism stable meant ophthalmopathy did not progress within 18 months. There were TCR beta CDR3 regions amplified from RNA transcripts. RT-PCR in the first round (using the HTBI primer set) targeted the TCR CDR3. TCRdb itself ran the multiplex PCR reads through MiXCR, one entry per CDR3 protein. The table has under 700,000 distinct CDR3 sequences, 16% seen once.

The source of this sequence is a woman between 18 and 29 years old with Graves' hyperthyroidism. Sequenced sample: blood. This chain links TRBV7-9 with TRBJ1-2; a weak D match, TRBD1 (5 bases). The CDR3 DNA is TGTGCCAGCAGCTTAGGACGGGACGGCTGGTATGGCTACACCTTC. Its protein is CASSLGRDGWYGYTF.